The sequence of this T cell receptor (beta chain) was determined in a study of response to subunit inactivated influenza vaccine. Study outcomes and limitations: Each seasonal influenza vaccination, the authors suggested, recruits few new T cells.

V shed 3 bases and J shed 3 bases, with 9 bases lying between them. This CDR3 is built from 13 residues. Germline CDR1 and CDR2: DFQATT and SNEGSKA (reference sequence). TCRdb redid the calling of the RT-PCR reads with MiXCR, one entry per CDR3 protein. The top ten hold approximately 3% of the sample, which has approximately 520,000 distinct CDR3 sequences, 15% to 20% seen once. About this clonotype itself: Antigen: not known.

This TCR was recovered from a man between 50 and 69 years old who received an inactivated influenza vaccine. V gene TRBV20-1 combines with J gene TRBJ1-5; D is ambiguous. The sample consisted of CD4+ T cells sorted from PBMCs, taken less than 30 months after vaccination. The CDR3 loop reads CSASKPPNQPQHF. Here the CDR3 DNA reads TGCAGTGCTAGCAAACCGCCCAATCAGCCCCAGCATTTT.